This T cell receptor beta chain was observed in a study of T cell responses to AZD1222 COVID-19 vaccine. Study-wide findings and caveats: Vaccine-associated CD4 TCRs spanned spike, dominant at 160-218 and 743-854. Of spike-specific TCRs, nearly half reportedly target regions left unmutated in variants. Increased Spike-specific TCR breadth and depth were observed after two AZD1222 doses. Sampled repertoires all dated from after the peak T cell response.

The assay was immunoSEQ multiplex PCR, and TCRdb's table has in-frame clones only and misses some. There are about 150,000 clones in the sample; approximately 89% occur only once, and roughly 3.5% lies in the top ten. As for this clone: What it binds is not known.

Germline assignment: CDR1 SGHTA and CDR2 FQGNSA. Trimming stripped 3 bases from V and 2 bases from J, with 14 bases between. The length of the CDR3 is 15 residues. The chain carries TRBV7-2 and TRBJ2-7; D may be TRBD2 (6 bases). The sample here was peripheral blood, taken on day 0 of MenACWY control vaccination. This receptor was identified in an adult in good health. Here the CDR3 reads CASSFAPGGAYEQYF. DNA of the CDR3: TGTGCCAGCAGCTTCGCCCCCGGCGGGGCCTACGAGCAGTACTTC. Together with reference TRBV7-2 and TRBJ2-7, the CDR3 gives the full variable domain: GAGVSQSPSNKVTEKGKDVELRCDPISGHTALYWYRQSLGQGLEFLIYFQGNSAPDKSGLPSDRFSAERTGGSVSTLTIQRTQQEDSAVYLCASSFAPGGAYEQYFGPGTRLTVT.